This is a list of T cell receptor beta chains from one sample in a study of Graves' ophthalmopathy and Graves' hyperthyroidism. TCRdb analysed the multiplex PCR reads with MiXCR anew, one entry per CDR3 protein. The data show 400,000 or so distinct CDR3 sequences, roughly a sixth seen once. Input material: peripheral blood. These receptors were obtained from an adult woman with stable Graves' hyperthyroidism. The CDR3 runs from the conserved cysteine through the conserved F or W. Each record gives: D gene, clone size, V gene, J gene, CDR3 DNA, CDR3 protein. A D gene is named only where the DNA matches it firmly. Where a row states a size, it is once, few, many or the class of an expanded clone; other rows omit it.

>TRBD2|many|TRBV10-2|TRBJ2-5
TGCGCCAGCGGGGGGTTTAGCGGGGGCCAAGAGACCCAGTACTTC
CASGGFSGGQETQYF
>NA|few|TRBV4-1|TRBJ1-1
TGCGCCAGCAGCCAAGGGTTTCCCTCGAACACTGAAGCTTTCTTT
CASSQGFPSNTEAFF
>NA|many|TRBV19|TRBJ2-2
TGTGCCAGTAGTGTAAGCAAGACCGGGGAGCTGTTTTTT
CASSVSKTGELFF
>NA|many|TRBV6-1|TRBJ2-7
TGTGCCAGCAGTATGATTACCGGGACGGTGATCTACGAGCAGTACTTC
CASSMITGTVIYEQYF
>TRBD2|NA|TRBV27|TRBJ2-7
TGTGCCAGTCGACTAGCGGGAAACTCCTACGAGCAGTACTTC
CASRLAGNSYEQYF
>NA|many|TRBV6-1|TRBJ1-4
TGTGCCAGCGCATCCCGGGAGGCCGGTGAAAAACTGTTTTTT
CASASREAGEKLFF
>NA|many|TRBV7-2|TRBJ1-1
TGTGCCAGCAGCTTAGCCCCTGGACGGCTTAACACTGAAGCTTTCTTT
CASSLAPGRLNTEAFF
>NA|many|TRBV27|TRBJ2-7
TGTGCCAGCAGTTTATCGAAACTCCCCACCTACGAGCAGTACTTC
CASSLSKLPTYEQYF
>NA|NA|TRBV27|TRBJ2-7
TGTGCCAGCAGTTTGCTCAACGGCGAGCAGTACTTC
CASSLLNGEQYF
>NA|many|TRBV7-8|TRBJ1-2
TGTGCCAGCAGCGAGACGGGGAGCAGGGATGGCTACACCTTC
CASSETGSRDGYTF
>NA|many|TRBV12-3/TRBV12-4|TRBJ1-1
TGTGCCAGCAGTTTGGCAGGGTTGGCTTTCTTT
CASSLAGLAFF
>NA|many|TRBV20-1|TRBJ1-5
TGCAGTGCGCGAGGGGGGGTAGGCGACAATCAGCCCCAGCATTTT
CSARGGVGDNQPQHF
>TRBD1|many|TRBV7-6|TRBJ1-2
TGTGCCAGCAGCCCCCCCCCCGACAGGGGTGAAGGCTACACCTTC
CASSPPPDRGEGYTF
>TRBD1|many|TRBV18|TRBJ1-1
TGTGCCAGCTCAGAGGACAGGGCCCCAATTGGCACTGAAGCTTTCTTT
CASSEDRAPIGTEAFF
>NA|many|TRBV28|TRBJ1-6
TGTGCCAGCAGTTTATATCCTTACCAACCTGAGGGTAGTTCACCCCTCCACTTT
CASSLYPYQPEGSSPLHF
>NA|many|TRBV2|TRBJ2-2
TGTGCCAGCAGTGAGCGGACTGGTAACACCGGGGAGCTGTTTTTT
CASSERTGNTGELFF
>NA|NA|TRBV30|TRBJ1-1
TGTGCCTTCGCGGGGCACACTGAAGCTTTCTTT
CAFAGHTEAFF
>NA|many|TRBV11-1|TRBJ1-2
TGTGCCAGCAGCCGCAGAAAAGATCCAAACTTTCGAATCTACACCTTC
CASSRRKDPNFRIYTF
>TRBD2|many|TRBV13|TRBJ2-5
TGTGCCAGCAGCACGGGACTAGCGGAGACCCAGTACTTC
CASSTGLAETQYF
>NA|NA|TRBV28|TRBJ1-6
TGTGCCAGCAGTTTTCAAGGGATGGGCTCCTATAATTCACCCCTCCACTTT
CASSFQGMGSYNSPLHF
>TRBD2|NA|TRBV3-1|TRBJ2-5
TGTGCCAGCAGCCTCGGACTAGCGGGGATCCAAGAGACCCAGTACTTC
CASSLGLAGIQETQYF
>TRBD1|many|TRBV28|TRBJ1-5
TGTGCCAGCAGCCAGGACAGGGGGCGTAGGCAGCCCCAGCATTTT
CASSQDRGRRQPQHF
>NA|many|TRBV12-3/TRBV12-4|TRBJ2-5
TGTGCCAGCACCATGGCAGGGGGGGCAGAGACCCAGTACTTC
CASTMAGGAETQYF
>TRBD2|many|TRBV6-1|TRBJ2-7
TGTGCCAGCACCCAAACCCCGGCTAGCGGGATTAACGAGCAGTACTTC
CASTQTPASGINEQYF
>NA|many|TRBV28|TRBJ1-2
TGTGCCAGCAGTCCAACCGGGACCTTGGGTAACTATGGCTACACCTTC
CASSPTGTLGNYGYTF
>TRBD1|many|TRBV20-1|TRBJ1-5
TGCAGTGCTCGGACAGGGAATCAGCCCCAGCATTTT
CSARTGNQPQHF
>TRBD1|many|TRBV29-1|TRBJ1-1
TGCAGCGCTTCGGGACAGGGTAATGAAGCTTTCTTT
CSASGQGNEAFF
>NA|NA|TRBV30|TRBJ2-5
TGTGCCTGGAGTGTACTCAGTAGAGAGACCCAGTACTTC
CAWSVLSRETQYF
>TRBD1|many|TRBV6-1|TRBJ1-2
TGTGCCAGCAGTGAATTCACTACAGGGGTTGTCTATGGCTACACCTTC
CASSEFTTGVVYGYTF
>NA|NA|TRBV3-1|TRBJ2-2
TGTGCCAGCAGCCAAGAGTCCCGGACAGCGAACACCGGGGAGCTGTGTTTT
CASSQESRTANTGELCF
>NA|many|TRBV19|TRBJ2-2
TGTGCCAGTAGTATCGGGAGTGGGACCGGGGAGCTGTTTTTT
CASSIGSGTGELFF
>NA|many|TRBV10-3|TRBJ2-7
TGTGCCATCAGCCCAGTAGGACAGAAATACGAGCAGTACTTC
CAISPVGQKYEQYF
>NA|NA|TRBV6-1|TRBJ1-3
TGTGCCAGCAGAGGGACACGGCCCAACACCATATATTTT
CASRGTRPNTIYF
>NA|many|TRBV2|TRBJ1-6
TGTGCCAGCAGTGACAGGGAACGTTCACCCCTCCACTTT
CASSDRERSPLHF
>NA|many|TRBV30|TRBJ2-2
TGTGCCTGGAAAGGTTCAGGGGAGCTGTTTTTT
CAWKGSGELFF
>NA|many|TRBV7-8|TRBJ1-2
TGTGCCAGCAGCTTAGCAGGTAGCGGCTATGGCTACACCTTC
CASSLAGSGYGYTF
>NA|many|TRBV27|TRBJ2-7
TGTGCCAGCAAGACTGGCCTCTCCTACGAGCAGTACTTC
CASKTGLSYEQYF
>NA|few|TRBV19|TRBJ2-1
TGTGCCAGTATGAGTCGGGGGATATTCTACAATGAGCAGTTCTTC
CASMSRGIFYNEQFF
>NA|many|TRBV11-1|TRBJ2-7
TGTGCCAGCATCGAGCTTCCTGGCCCGTCCGGGGTATACGAGCAGTACTTC
CASIELPGPSGVYEQYF
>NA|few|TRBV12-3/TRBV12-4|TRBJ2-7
TGTGCCAGCACCCCAGACCACTACGAGCAGTACTTC
CASTPDHYEQYF
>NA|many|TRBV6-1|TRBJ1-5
TGTGCCAGCAGTGACCCTAATACAGGGTTCGGGTTTTTT
CASSDPNTGFGFF
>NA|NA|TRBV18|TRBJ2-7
TGTGCCAGCTCACAGAACCTTTACGAGCAGTACTTC
CASSQNLYEQYF
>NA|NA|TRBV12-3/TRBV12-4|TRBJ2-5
TGTGCCAGCAGTAAACTAGTGAACGGAGAGACCCAGTACTTC
CASSKLVNGETQYF
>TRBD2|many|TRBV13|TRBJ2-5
TGTGCCAGCAGCTCGGGACTAGCGGGGCAAGAGACCCAGTACTTC
CASSSGLAGQETQYF